This entry features one T cell receptor beta chain sequence. What antigen it recognizes has not been identified. Base qualities are not provided; no much larger clone lies one nucleotide away. The CDR3 contains 13 residues, cysteine and phenylalanine counted. The sequence is cut down to CDR3 DNA, 39 bases in frame from base 1. As encoded in the germline V gene (reference sequence), CDR1 is LNHDA while CDR2 is SQIVND. Trimming takes 5 bases off V and 9 bases off J; junction bases not matched to a gene: 2. Unstimulated PBMCs, after thawing, were stained for CD3, CD4 and CD8 and then FACS-sorted into CD3+CD4+ and CD3+CD8+ populations. All 8 studied subjects were randomized to immunosuppression withdrawal. Genomic DNA was isolated with the Qiagen DNeasy Blood and Tissue Kit. The entry originates in a study of T cell clones after liver transplantation (dated by TCRdb to about 2019). At the level of the whole study: The samples were obtained from ITN030ST, a randomized trial that attempted immunosuppression withdrawal within 2 years after liver transplantation. After a pre-transplant mixed lymphocyte reaction, TCRbeta sequencing was used to pinpoint donor-reactive T cell clones, which were subsequently tracked in post-transplant blood. Third party-reactive TCRbeta sequences from pre-transplant MLRs were also identified as an antigen-independent comparator for donor-reactive sequences. Three of the eight recipients were HCV-positive; the others were transplanted for non-autoimmune, non-viral indications. Subjects received no induction therapy and standard immunosuppression until randomization at 12-24 months post-transplant. Tolerance was defined as complete immunosuppression withdrawal for at least one year with no rise in liver enzymes beyond twice the upper limit of normal. Blood samples were collected pre-transplant, then pre-randomization ahead of withdrawal, and finally post-randomization once withdrawal had either been completed or failed. Of the 8 liver transplant recipients making up the studied cohort, 3 were classified as tolerant and 5 as non-tolerant. What the work shows at the level of the full study, not this receptor alone: Without allograft tissue specimens, donor-reactive T cells may have migrated into the graft rather than being deleted. Low numbers of available donor cells limited the measurable donor-reactive repertoire in a couple of subjects. In most of the 8 subjects, circulating donor-reactive CD4 TCRbeta sequences decreased significantly after transplant, regardless of tolerance or HCV status. When repertoire turnover was taken into account, detection of donor-reactive sequences was significantly reduced in 7 of 8 subjects for CD4 and in 8 of 8 subjects for CD8. The conclusions were preliminary, being limited by small, heterogeneous patient numbers and by non-standardized post-transplant time points. A greater decline was seen for donor-reactive sequences than for third party-reactive sequences, suggesting partial antigen-specific deletion unrelated to withdrawal success.

Frozen genomic DNA underwent high-throughput TCRbeta CDR3 sequencing by immunoSEQ, including PCR amplification, mapping, bias correction and internal controls. Concerning the study's data processing: Only productive rearrangements were retained, and each unique TCRbeta sequence was defined by its CDR3 nucleotide sequence together with its V and J gene. For classification of a sequence as donor-reactive, at least 5-fold expansion in CFSE-low cells relative to unstimulated pre-transplant cells and a frequency of at least 0.01% were required. Per-subject minimum frequency thresholds, based on the lowest-template unstimulated sample, ensured at least 90% detection power. Repertoire turnover was measured by Jensen-Shannon divergence between the top 1000 TCRbeta sequences post- and pre-transplant. Two-sided Fisher's exact tests were used to test for changes in the detection of donor-reactive sequences. TCRdb limited this immuneACCESS table to in-frame rearrangements with V and J called. A share of clones is missing; checked studies link under half to unresolved V genes, and the rest is unexplained. For V, J and clone size, that table is used; D and trimming come from the DNA. The sample table lists about 45,000 clones, about 86% of them with a count of one. The top ten hold approximately 2.7% of the sample.

The specimen comprised CD4+ T cells from blood, sampled 24 months after liver transplant. Rearrangement joined TRBV19 to TRBJ2-1; 12 nucleotides in the junction match TRBD2. This clonotype was sampled from a human patient who received a liver transplant. Donor T cells from the graft may be present among the T cells after a transplant. The CDR3 has the sequence CASSGLAGSEQFF. The nucleotides are TGTGCCAGTAGTGGACTAGCGGGGAGTGAGCAGTTCTTC.